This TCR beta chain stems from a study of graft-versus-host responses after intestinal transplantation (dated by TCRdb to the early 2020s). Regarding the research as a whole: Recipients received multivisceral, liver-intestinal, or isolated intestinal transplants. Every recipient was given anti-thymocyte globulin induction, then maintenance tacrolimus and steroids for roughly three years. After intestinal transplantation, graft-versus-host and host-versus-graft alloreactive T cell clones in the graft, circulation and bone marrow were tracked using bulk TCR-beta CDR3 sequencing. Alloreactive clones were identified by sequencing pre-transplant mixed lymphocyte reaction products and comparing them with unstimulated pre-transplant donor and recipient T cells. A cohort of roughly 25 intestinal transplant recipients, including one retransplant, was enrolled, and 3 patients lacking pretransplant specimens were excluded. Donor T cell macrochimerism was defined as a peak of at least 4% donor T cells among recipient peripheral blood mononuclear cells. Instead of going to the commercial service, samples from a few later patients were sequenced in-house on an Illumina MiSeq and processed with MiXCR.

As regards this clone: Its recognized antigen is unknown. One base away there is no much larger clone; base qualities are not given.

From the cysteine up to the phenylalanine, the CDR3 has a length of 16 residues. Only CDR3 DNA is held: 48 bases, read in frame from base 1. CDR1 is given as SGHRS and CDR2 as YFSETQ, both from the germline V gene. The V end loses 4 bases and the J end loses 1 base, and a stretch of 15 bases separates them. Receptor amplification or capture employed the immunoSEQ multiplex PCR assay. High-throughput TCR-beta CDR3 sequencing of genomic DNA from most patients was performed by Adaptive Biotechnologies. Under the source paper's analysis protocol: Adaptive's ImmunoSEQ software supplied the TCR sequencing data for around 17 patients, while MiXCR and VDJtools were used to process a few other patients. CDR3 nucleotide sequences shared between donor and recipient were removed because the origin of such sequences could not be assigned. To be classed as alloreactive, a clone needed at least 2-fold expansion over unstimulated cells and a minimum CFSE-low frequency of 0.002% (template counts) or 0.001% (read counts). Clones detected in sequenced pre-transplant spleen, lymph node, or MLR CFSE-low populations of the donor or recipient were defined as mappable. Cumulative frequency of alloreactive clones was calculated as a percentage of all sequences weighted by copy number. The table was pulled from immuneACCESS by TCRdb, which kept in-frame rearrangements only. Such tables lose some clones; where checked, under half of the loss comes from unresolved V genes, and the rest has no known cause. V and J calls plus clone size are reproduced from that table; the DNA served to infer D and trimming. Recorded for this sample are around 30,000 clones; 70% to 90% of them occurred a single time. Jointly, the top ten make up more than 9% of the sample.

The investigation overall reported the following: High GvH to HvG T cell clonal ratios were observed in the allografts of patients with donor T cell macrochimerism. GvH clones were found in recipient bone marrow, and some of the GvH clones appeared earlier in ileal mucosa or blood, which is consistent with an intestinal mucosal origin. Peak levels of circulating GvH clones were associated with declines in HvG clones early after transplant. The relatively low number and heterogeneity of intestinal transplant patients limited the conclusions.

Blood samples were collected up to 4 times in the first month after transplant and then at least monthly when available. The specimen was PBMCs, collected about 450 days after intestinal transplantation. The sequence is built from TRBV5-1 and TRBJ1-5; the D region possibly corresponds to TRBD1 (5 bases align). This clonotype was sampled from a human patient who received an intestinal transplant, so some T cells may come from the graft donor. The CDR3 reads CASSPGLGESNQPQHF. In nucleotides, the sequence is TGCGCCAGCAGCCCAGGGTTGGGGGAGAGCAATCAGCCCCAGCATTTT.